The 16 T cell receptor beta chains below all came from one sample that was sequenced in a study of shared clonotypes between healthy human individuals (TCRdb year 2020). Library preparation was by the immunoSEQ multiplex PCR assay. The immuneACCESS repertoire file appears here via TCRdb, limited to in-frame rearrangements. These files lack a portion of the clones; in checked studies, under half of the deficit traces to unresolved V genes, and the cause of the others is not known. The sample yields around 500,000 clones; about 80% were counted once. The ten largest make up approximately 12% of the sample. The sequenced material came from PBMCs. The origin of the receptors is a middle-aged woman in good health. Some clones in this sample may be carry-over from other donors' samples.

This chain joins TRBV2 and TRBJ2-1, with D possibly being TRBD2 (5 bases). The V end was cut by 8 bases, the J end by 5 bases, with 19 bases between. Germline V gene data show CDR1 as SNHLY and CDR2 as FYNNEI. The CDR3 runs to 15 residues. The CDR3 DNA reads TGTGCCAGCGCCTCTTTGCGGGCCTTGGACAATGAGCAGTTCTTC. As protein: CASASLRALDNEQFF. The complete variable domain, with remaining parts taken from reference TRBV2 and TRBJ2-1, reads EPEVTQTPSHQVTQMGQEVILRCVPISNHLYFYWYRQILGQKVEFLVSFYNNEISEKSEIFDDQFSVERPDGSNFTLKIRSTKLEDSAMYFCASASLRALDNEQFFGPGTRLTVL.

This chain links TRBV5-6 with TRBJ2-3; D is ambiguous. Germline CDR1 and CDR2: SGHDT and YYEEEE. The CDR3 length is 11 residues. Trimming shortened V by 4 bases and J by 5 bases, and 5 bases separated the two germline ends. CDR3 sequence: CASSGRDTQYF. CDR3 nucleotides: TGTGCCAGCAGCGGACGAGATACGCAGTATTTT.

This chain uses TRBV7-9 with TRBJ2-7; weak D call: TRBD1 (5 bases). The CDR3 is 13 residues long. The germline V and J ends were trimmed by 5 bases and 6 bases, with 14 bases remaining between them. Germline V gene lookup returns CDR1 SEHNR and CDR2 FQNEAQ (reference sequence). The CDR3 here is CASSPPGIGEQYF. The CDR3, as DNA: TGTGCCAGCAGCCCCCCAGGGATTGGCGAGCAGTACTTC. Variable domain in full (rest from reference TRBV7-9 and TRBJ2-7): DTGVSQNPRHKITKRGQNVTFRCDPISEHNRLYWYRQTLGQGPEFLTYFQNEAQLEKSRLLSDRFSAERPKGSFSTLEIQRTEQGDSAMYLCASSPPGIGEQYFGPGTRLTVT.

The V gene is TRBV19, the J gene TRBJ1-4; a weak D match, TRBD1 (5 bases). The CDR3 length is 15 residues. CDR1 and CDR2 (germline): LNHDA, SQIVND (reference sequence). V lost 1 base and J 8 bases, leaving 14 bases between the germline ends. DNA for the CDR3: TGTGCCAGTAGTATAGCCCGCCAGGGTGGAGAAAAACTGTTTTTT. Translated: CASSIARQGGEKLFF.

The chain recombines TRBV6-1 with TRBJ2-7; D unclear. This CDR3 has 13 amino acids. In germline, CDR1 is MNHNS, CDR2 SASEGT. Trimming took 0 bases from V and 2 from J, leaving 5 bases between them. The CDR3 is CASSEAITYEQYF. DNA of the CDR3: TGTGCCAGCAGTGAAGCGATAACCTACGAGCAGTACTTC.

The rearrangement joins TRBV18 to TRBJ2-6; 9 positions agree with TRBD2. The CDR3 spans 19 residues. V gave up 2 bases and J gave up 0 bases; unmatched junction bases: 8. Germline V gene data show CDR1 as KGHSH and CDR2 as LQKENI. In DNA, the CDR3 is TGTGCCAGCTCACCATTGGCCACTAGCGGGTCCTCTGGGGCCAACGTCCTGACTTTC. It specifies CASSPLATSGSSGANVLTF.

The chain combines TRBV27 with TRBJ1-3; no firm D call. V lost 5 bases and J lost 6, with 14 bases in between. This CDR3 is 14 amino acids long. The germline gives CDR1 MNHEY, CDR2 SMNVEV (reference sequence). Here the CDR3 DNA reads TGTGCCAGCAGTCCCGACCGGTATGAAAACACCATATATTTT. Translated: CASSPDRYENTIYF.

The CDR3 bases are TGTGCCAGCAGGAAGACGGACAGGGTCAATCAGCCCCAGCATTTT. Its translation: CASRKTDRVNQPQHF. The chain combines TRBV5-5 with TRBJ1-5; 8 bases map to TRBD1. The V segment lost 5 bases and the J segment 3 bases; nucleotides outside the gene matches: 7. CDR3 size: 15 residues. The germline V gene encodes CDR1 SGHKS and CDR2 YYEKEE (reference sequence).

The chain is built from TRBV5-1 and TRBJ2-1; possibly TRBD2 for D (6 bases). The CDR3 consists of 17 residues. V was trimmed by 1 base and J by 0 bases, leaving 14 bases between them. From germline, CDR1 is SGHRS and CDR2 YFSETQ. The CDR3 sequence is CASSLSSHGGSYNEQFF. The CDR3 DNA sequence: TGCGCCAGCAGCTTGTCTTCGCACGGGGGCTCCTACAATGAGCAGTTCTTC.

The sample holds a few counts of this clone. The V gene is TRBV7-2, the J gene TRBJ2-1; 11 positions agree with TRBD2. The trim removed 4 bases at V and 8 bases at J, leaving 10 bases unmatched. This CDR3 has 16 residues. In germline, CDR1 is SGHTA, CDR2 FQGNSA. The CDR3 protein is CASSSKTSGRRDEQFF. CDR3 nucleotide sequence: TGTGCCAGCAGCTCTAAAACTAGCGGGAGAAGGGATGAGCAGTTCTTC.

The V call is TRBV5-1, the J call TRBJ2-1; D remains ambiguous. Trimming cost V 0 bases and J 6 bases, with 13 bases left between them. This CDR3 comprises 15 residues. CDR1 is SGHRS, CDR2 YFSETQ, per germline. CDR3 nucleotides: TGCGCCAGCAGCTTGGGTGTAAGTCTAAGCAATGAGCAGTTCTTC. Protein sequence: CASSLGVSLSNEQFF.

This clone was counted only a few times. The chain recombines TRBV11-2 with TRBJ1-2; D is possibly TRBD1 (5 bases). V lost 5 bases and J 5 bases, leaving 18 bases between the germline ends. CDR3 length: 15 amino acids. Germline assignment: CDR1 SGHAT and CDR2 FQNNGV. CDR3 sequence reads: CASSPRTGVQYGYTF. CDR3 DNA: TGTGCCAGCAGCCCTAGAACAGGAGTTCAGTATGGCTACACCTTC.

This chain uses TRBV10-3 with TRBJ1-2; 9 nucleotides agree with TRBD1. Germline values: CDR1 ENHRY, CDR2 SYGVKD. The CDR3 consists of 13 residues. The J segment lost 8 bases and the V segment lost 4 bases, leaving 5 bases of the junction unmatched. Here the CDR3 DNA reads TGTGCCATCAGTGCGGACAGGGGTGAAGGCTACACCTTC. It yields the protein CAISADRGEGYTF.

The chain joins TRBV30 to TRBJ1-1, with 9 bases fitting TRBD1. This CDR3 contains 13 residues. J was trimmed by 1 base and V by 5 bases; bases with no gene match: 2. Germline CDR1 reads GTSNPN; CDR2 reads SVGIG (reference sequence). The DNA of the CDR3 is TGTGCCTGGGGGACAGGGCCGAACACTGAAGCTTTCTTT. Translated, it gives CAWGTGPNTEAFF.

This clone was recorded many times. This sequence joins TRBV18 and TRBJ2-7; perhaps TRBD1 as D (6 bases). The germline V gene encodes CDR1 KGHSH and CDR2 LQKENI. The CDR3 is 14 amino acids. V was shortened by 3 bases and J by 1 base, with 10 bases between the two germline ends. CDR3 DNA sequence: TGTGCCAGCTCACCCCGACAGGTATCCTACGAGCAGTACTTC. Translation gives CASSPRQVSYEQYF.

V and J are TRBV5-1 and TRBJ2-1; TRBD2 matches at 10 bases. This CDR3 contains 16 residues. The germline gives CDR1 SGHRS, CDR2 YFSETQ. V lost 0 bases and J lost 5; bases outside the gene matches: 5. Here the CDR3 reads CASSLAPAGGNNEQFF. DNA of the CDR3: TGCGCCAGCAGCTTGGCACCAGCGGGAGGGAACAATGAGCAGTTCTTC.